This TCR beta chain was observed in a study of post-analysis software for immune sequencing data. Concerning this clonotype itself: Its matching antigen is unknown.

Unique molecular identifiers were present in the TCR beta cDNA libraries. T cells numbering roughly 1 to 10 million yielded roughly 0.5 million cDNA molecules. TCRdb itself ran the PCR reads through MiXCR, one entry per CDR3 protein. The table shows roughly 670,000 distinct CDR3 sequences, with more than 50% occurring only once. Whole-study findings and limits: Higher frequency in patients than in controls was seen for roughly five TRBV segments, with TRBV5-6, TRBV5-1 and TRBV20-1 among them. Compared against controls, patients with multiple sclerosis displayed significantly lower normalized Chao1 diversity. Samples made in the same batch grouped tightly together by F measure.

V was clipped by 3 bases and J by 5 bases; unmatched bases: 8. The length of the CDR3 is 16 residues. The receptor was derived from a girl aged 2 to 10 with multiple sclerosis. The sample comprised blood. This chain uses TRBV12-3 or TRBV12-4 with TRBJ2-3, with 10 bases fitting TRBD1. The CDR3 DNA reads TGTGCCAGCAGTTTTGGGTTGGACAGGGGGAGAGATACGCAGTATTTT. Protein product: CASSFGLDRGRDTQYF.